The 32 T cell receptor beta chains below were found in one sample sequenced in a study of blood T cell repertoires in COVID-19. Data came from immunoSEQ multiplex PCR; TCRdb stores just in-frame clones and leaves some out. Of tens of thousands of clones in the sample, 70% to 90% were seen once. The sample taken for sequencing was peripheral blood. The origin of the receptors is a human donor in a cohort sampled during active COVID-19.

The chain is built from TRBV9 and TRBJ1-2; TRBD1 matches 7 bases. CDR3 size: 13 residues. Germline V gene lookup returns CDR1 SGDLS and CDR2 YYNGEE. V dropped 5 bases and J dropped 8; count of bases not matched to a gene: 9. CDR3 sequence reads: CASSEWDSRGYTF. As DNA, the CDR3 is TGTGCCAGCAGTGAGTGGGACAGCCGGGGCTACACCTTC.

This clone was counted a few times. This CDR3 reads CASRSSGSLDEQYF. The CDR3 DNA follows: TGTGCCAGCCGGTCTAGCGGGAGTCTTGACGAGCAGTACTTC. The rearrangement joins TRBV19 to TRBJ2-7; 10 bases are a match to TRBD2. The CDR3 consists of 14 residues. V lost 9 bases, J lost 5 bases, and 10 bases stayed unmatched. Germline CDR1 and CDR2: LNHDA and SQIVND (reference sequence).

The chain couples TRBV29-1 to TRBJ1-2; D is possibly TRBD1 (6 bases). The CDR3 is made up of 15 amino acids. V shed 5 bases and J shed 1 base, with 17 bases lying between them. CDR1 and CDR2 (germline): SQVTM, ANQGSEA. Here the CDR3 DNA reads TGCAGCGTTCTCCACAGGGAAAGGTATAACTATGGCTACACCTTC. Translation: CSVLHRERYNYGYTF. Full variable domain (rest looked up from reference TRBV29-1 and TRBJ1-2): SAVISQKPSRDICQRGTSLTIQCQVDSQVTMMFWYRQQPGQSLTLIATANQGSEATYESGFVIDKFPISRPNLTFSTLTVSNMSPEDSSIYLCSVLHRERYNYGYTFGSGTRLTVV.

The genes are TRBV6-5 and TRBJ1-2, with D perhaps matching TRBD1 (6 bases). Trimming left V 4 bases short and J 4 bases short, with 10 bases between. The CDR3 contains 13 residues. Germline V CDR1 and CDR2: MNHEY, SVGAGI. DNA for the CDR3: TGTGCCAGCAGTTTCCAGGGGTTCTATGGCTACACCTTC. Translating it yields CASSFQGFYGYTF.

This clone was seen many times. The chain has TRBV6-5 and TRBJ1-1; D might be TRBD1 (6 bases). The ends were cut back, 6 bases at V and 3 bases at J, with 11 bases in the middle. This CDR3 is built from 13 residues. Germline V gene lookup returns CDR1 MNHEY and CDR2 SVGAGI. The CDR3 DNA is TGTGCCAGCAGAACAGGGAAATACACTGAAGCTTTCTTT. Its protein product is CASRTGKYTEAFF.

The CDR3 sequence is CASSRTPTANSGNTIYF. In nucleotides, the CDR3 is TGTGCCAGCAGCCGAACCCCGACAGCCAACTCTGGAAACACCATATATTTT. The rearrangement links TRBV6-6 to TRBJ1-3; D possibly corresponds to TRBD1 (5 bases). The CDR3 runs to 17 residues. In germline, CDR1 is MNHNY, CDR2 SVGAGI (reference sequence). Between the trimmed V and J ends, which lost 6 bases and 0 bases, there was a span of 18 bases.

The chain links TRBV9 to TRBJ2-2; 7 bases align to TRBD2. The CDR3 is 17 residues long. Germline values: CDR1 SGDLS, CDR2 YYNGEE. J gave up 3 bases and V 3 bases, and 11 bases lay outside the gene matches. CDR3 residues: CASSAPGSGVDTGELFF. The CDR3 nucleotides are TGTGCCAGCAGCGCACCCGGGAGCGGGGTGGACACCGGGGAGCTGTTTTTT. Drawing the rest from reference TRBV9 and TRBJ2-2, the complete variable domain is DSGVTQTPKHLITATGQRVTLRCSPRSGDLSVYWYQQSLDQGLQFLIQYYNGEERAKGNILERFSAQQFPDLHSELNLSSLELGDSALYFCASSAPGSGVDTGELFFGEGSRLTVL.

The genes are TRBV11-2 and TRBJ2-6, with 9 bases lining up with TRBD1. Trimming cost V 4 bases and J 0 bases; bases outside gene matches: 7. This CDR3 is 18 amino acids long. CDR1 is SGHAT and CDR2 is FQNNGV in the germline V gene. The CDR3 nucleotides are TGTGCCAGCAGCTCCCCCGGGACAGGGAGCTCTGGGGCCAACGTCCTGACTTTC. This sequence encodes CASSSPGTGSSGANVLTF.

The rearrangement joins TRBV27 to TRBJ1-1; no clear D. This CDR3 is built from 15 residues. Germline lookup yields CDR1 MNHEY and CDR2 SMNVEV (reference sequence). V was trimmed by 2 bases and J by 2 bases, leaving 12 bases between them. This CDR3 reads CASSLIVGVNTEAFF. The CDR3 DNA reads TGTGCCAGCAGTTTAATCGTGGGCGTAAACACTGAAGCTTTCTTT.

This clone showed up just a few times. The chain is built from TRBV29-1 and TRBJ2-1, with 9 bases lining up with TRBD2. The trim removed 4 bases at V and 4 bases at J, leaving 8 bases unmatched. Germline V gene sequence: CDR1 SQVTM, CDR2 ANQGSEA. This CDR3 spans 15 amino acids. CDR3 sequence reads: CSVVVQAGGYNEQFF. In nucleotides, the CDR3 is TGCAGCGTTGTCGTACAAGCGGGGGGATACAATGAGCAGTTCTTC.

The chain is built from TRBV11-2 and TRBJ1-2; D unclear. The germline V and J ends were trimmed by 4 bases and 7 bases, with 10 bases remaining between them. The CDR3 loop spans 12 amino acids. Germline CDR1 reads SGHAT; CDR2 reads FQNNGV. CDR3 protein: CASSWSVGGYTF. CDR3 DNA sequence: TGTGCCAGCAGCTGGAGCGTAGGTGGCTACACCTTC.

This sequence joins TRBV20-1 and TRBJ2-7, with D possibly TRBD2 on 6 matching bases. V was shortened by 3 bases and J by 0 bases, with 15 bases between the two germline ends. Looked up from germline, CDR1 is DFQATT and CDR2 is SNEGSKA (reference sequence). The CDR3 runs to 15 residues. The CDR3 here is CSASIPGTHSYEQYF. For the CDR3, the DNA is TGCAGTGCTAGTATCCCAGGGACTCACTCCTACGAGCAGTACTTC.

Only one count was recorded for this clone. The chain employs TRBV21-1 and TRBJ1-6. TRBV21-1 is a pseudogene segment. This CDR3 is 16 amino acids long. The CDR3 DNA reads as TGTGCCAGCAGCAAAGAGGAGGCAATGTATAATTCACCCCTCCACTTT. This translates into CASSKEEAMYNSPLHF.

The V gene is TRBV27, the J gene TRBJ2-7; D remains ambiguous. Trimming took off 3 bases at V and 0 bases at J, with 6 bases between the two ends. The CDR3 extends over 13 amino acids. Germline CDR1 and CDR2: MNHEY and SMNVEV (reference sequence). The CDR3 region is CASSFFSSYEQYF. The CDR3 DNA follows: TGTGCCAGCAGTTTCTTCTCCTCCTACGAGCAGTACTTC.

The rearrangement joins TRBV14 to TRBJ2-7; 8 bases align to TRBD1. V trimming: 0 bases; J trimming: 1 base; junction bases outside the gene matches: 2. Germline V gene sequence: CDR1 SGHDN, CDR2 FVKESK. The CDR3 is 15 residues long. The CDR3 region is CASSQEQGGSYEQYF. CDR3 DNA sequence: TGTGCCAGCAGCCAAGAACAGGGGGGATCCTACGAGCAGTACTTC.

The chain carries TRBV4-3 and TRBJ2-6, with D tentatively TRBD2 (5 bases). Germline V gene lookup returns CDR1 LGHNA and CDR2 YSLEER. The CDR3 sequence is 18 residues long. V was cut by 1 base and J by 9 bases, with 22 bases left in between. The DNA of the CDR3 is TGCGCCAGCAGCCAAGGGAGAAATCAAATTCGGGGAGTCAACGTCCTGACTTTC. This translates into CASSQGRNQIRGVNVLTF.

V gene TRBV18 combines with J gene TRBJ2-4; 7 positions agree with TRBD1. Trimming at V came to 4 bases and at J to 8 bases, leaving 2 bases not matched to a gene. This CDR3 contains 12 residues. Germline CDR1 KGHSH, CDR2 LQKENI. The CDR3 DNA sequence: TGTGCCAGCTCACAGGGGGCAGACATTCAGTACTTC. It encodes CASSQGADIQYF.

The chain couples TRBV19 to TRBJ1-5, with a possible D match to TRBD1 (6 bases). V was clipped by 5 bases and J by 11 bases, with 16 bases between them. The germline V gene has CDR1 LNHDA and CDR2 SQIVND (reference sequence). The length of the CDR3 is 13 residues. The CDR3 DNA follows: TGTGCCAGTAGTTCGGGGGGCCTTAGGACCCAGCATTTT. Protein sequence: CASSSGGLRTQHF.

The chain carries TRBV2 and TRBJ1-2; D may be TRBD1 (5 bases). Between the trimmed V and J ends, which lost 6 bases and 4 bases, there was a span of 15 bases. Per the germline V gene, CDR1 is SNHLY and CDR2 is FYNNEI. CDR3 length equals 14 residues. The CDR3 spells CASSADSGGYGYTF. The CDR3 DNA reads TGTGCCAGCAGCGCTGACAGCGGGGGCTATGGCTACACCTTC.

V and J are TRBV28 and TRBJ2-7, with 10 bases lining up with TRBD1. V dropped 1 base and J dropped 2; count of bases not matched to a gene: 5. In germline, CDR1 is MDHEN, CDR2 SYDVKM. CDR3 length: 16 residues. CDR3 sequence (DNA): TGTGCCAGCAGTTTATTCGGGACAGGGGTCCCCTACGAGCAGTACTTC. Amino acid sequence: CASSLFGTGVPYEQYF.

The chain has TRBV13 and TRBJ2-7; 8 bases map to TRBD1. The V segment lost 3 bases and the J segment 5 bases; nucleotides outside the gene matches: 6. CDR3 size: 14 residues. Germline V gene data show CDR1 as PRHDT and CDR2 as FYEKMQ (reference sequence). The CDR3 DNA reads as TGTGCCAGCAGCTTTTGGACAGGGCCCGACGAGCAGTACTTC. This encodes CASSFWTGPDEQYF.

DNA for the CDR3: TGTGCCAGCAGGCGACAGGGGACTACCTACGAGCAGTACTTC. The encoded protein is CASRRQGTTYEQYF. This chain uses TRBV28 with TRBJ2-7; TRBD1 might be the D (8 bases). The CDR3 runs to 14 residues. Germline-derived CDR1 and CDR2 are MDHEN and SYDVKM. V dropped 6 bases and J dropped 2 bases, with 14 bases sitting between them. The full variable domain, completed using reference TRBV28 and TRBJ2-7, is DVKVTQSSRYLVKRTGEKVFLECVQDMDHENMFWYRQDPGLGLRLIYFSYDVKMKEKGDIPEGYSVSREKKERFSLILESASTNQTSMYLCASRRQGTTYEQYFGPGTRLTVT.

V is TRBV5-1 and J is TRBJ2-7; TRBD1 aligns across 11 bases. The V segment lost 3 bases and the J segment 0 bases; nucleotides outside the gene matches: 14. Germline loops: CDR1 SGHRS, CDR2 YFSETQ. This CDR3 has 19 amino acids. In DNA form, the CDR3 reads TGCGCCAGCAGCTCTCGTCCGGGACAGGGGGACCCAAGCTCCTACGAGCAGTACTTC. Translating gives CASSSRPGQGDPSSYEQYF.

The chain employs TRBV4-2 and TRBJ1-2, with no clear D. Germline V gene data show CDR1 as LGHNA and CDR2 as YNFKEQ. The CDR3 is 14 residues long. Trimming took off 0 bases at V and 8 bases at J, with 13 bases between the two ends. The CDR3 nucleotides read TGTGCCAGCAGCCAAGATGTTGTGCCAGGCGGCTACACCTTC. Its protein is CASSQDVVPGGYTF.

V gene TRBV27 combines with J gene TRBJ2-7, with unresolved D. This CDR3 has 13 amino acids. Germline CDR1 and CDR2: MNHEY and SMNVEV (reference sequence). The V end lost 5 bases, the J end lost 3 bases, and 11 bases lay between the germline ends. This CDR3 is CASSITANYEQYF. CDR3 DNA sequence: TGTGCCAGCAGTATCACAGCTAACTACGAGCAGTACTTC.

The chain carries TRBV4-2 and TRBJ2-1, with TRBD2 matching 8 bases. The length of the CDR3 is 15 residues. Unmatched junction bases numbered 10, after V lost 4 bases and J lost 8 bases. CDR1 is LGHNA, CDR2 YNFKEQ, per germline. This CDR3 is CASSPPGLVSHEQFF. CDR3 DNA: TGTGCCAGCAGCCCGCCGGGACTAGTCTCTCATGAGCAGTTCTTC.

V gene TRBV4-1 combines with J gene TRBJ2-3, with unresolved D. The CDR3 is 13 residues long. CDR1 and CDR2 (germline): MGHRA, YSYEKL. Trimming pared 1 base from V and 2 bases from J, leaving 4 bases between. CDR3 in DNA: TGCGCCAGCAGCCAAGTCCACACAGATACGCAGTATTTT. Its protein product is CASSQVHTDTQYF.

This chain uses TRBV6-5 with TRBJ1-2; the D gene is possibly TRBD1 (6 bases). Trimming took off 5 bases at V and 2 bases at J, with 12 bases between the two ends. The length of the CDR3 is 14 residues. The germline gives CDR1 MNHEY, CDR2 SVGAGI. CDR3 sequence (DNA): TGTGCCAGCAGTAGAACAACAGGGAACTATGGCTACACCTTC. As protein: CASSRTTGNYGYTF.

The chain links TRBV7-2 to TRBJ1-3; 10 bases fit TRBD1. There are 15 residues in the CDR3. V was clipped by 4 bases and J by 6 bases; unmatched bases: 6. CDR1 and CDR2 from the germline V gene are SGHTA and FQGNSA. This chain's CDR3 is CASSSDRGLENTIYF. CDR3 nucleotides: TGTGCCAGCAGCTCCGACAGGGGGCTCGAAAACACCATATATTTT.

V gene TRBV7-2 combines with J gene TRBJ1-2; the match to TRBD1 covers 8 bases. J lost 2 bases, V lost 5 bases, and 4 bases had no gene match. The germline V gene encodes CDR1 SGHTA and CDR2 FQGNSA. The CDR3 covers 14 residues. The CDR3 loop reads CASSPRTGNYGYTF. The CDR3 DNA reads TGTGCCAGCAGCCCCCGGACAGGGAACTATGGCTACACCTTC.

The rearrangement uses TRBV29-1 and TRBJ2-5; 9 nucleotides align to TRBD1. The CDR3 loop spans 18 amino acids. V gave up 0 bases and J gave up 5 bases; unmatched junction bases: 16. Germline CDR1 is SQVTM and CDR2 is ANQGSEA. CDR3 region: CSVEDPFSGQGSSETQYF. DNA of the CDR3: TGCAGCGTTGAAGATCCTTTTTCGGGACAGGGATCATCGGAGACCCAGTACTTC.

CDR3 region: CASSYGGAGEQYF. The CDR3 nucleotides read TGTGCCAGCAGTTATGGGGGGGCGGGTGAGCAGTACTTC. This rearrangement joins TRBV12-3 or TRBV12-4 to TRBJ2-7; TRBD2 is a possible D gene (7 bases). The CDR3 length is 13 residues. The V end was cut by 4 bases, the J end by 7 bases, with 14 bases between.